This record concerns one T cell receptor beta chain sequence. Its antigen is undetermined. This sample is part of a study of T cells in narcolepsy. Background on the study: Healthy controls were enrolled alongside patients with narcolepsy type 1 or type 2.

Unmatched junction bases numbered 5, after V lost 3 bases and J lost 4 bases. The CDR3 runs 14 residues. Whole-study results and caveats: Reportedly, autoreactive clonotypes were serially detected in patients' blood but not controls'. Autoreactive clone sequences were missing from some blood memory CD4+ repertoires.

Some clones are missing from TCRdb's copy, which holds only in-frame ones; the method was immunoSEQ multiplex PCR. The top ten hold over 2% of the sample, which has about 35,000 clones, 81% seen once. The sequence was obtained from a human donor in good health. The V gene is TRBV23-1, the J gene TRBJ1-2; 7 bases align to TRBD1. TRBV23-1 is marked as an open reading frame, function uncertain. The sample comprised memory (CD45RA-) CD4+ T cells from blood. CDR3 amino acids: CASSHPTGPYGYTF. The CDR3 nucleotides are TGCGCCAGCAGTCATCCGACAGGGCCCTATGGCTACACCTTC.